This section outlines one TCR beta chain sequence together with its context. A multiplex PCR was run with 60 Vbeta primers and 13 Jbeta primers. Assay used: immunoSEQ multiplex PCR; TCRdb lists only in-frame clones, some missing. Among 180,000 or so clones, more than 60% were seen once, and the ten largest hold 3.7%. The record originates from a study of cytomegalovirus exposure and HLA in healthy donors. This sequence was found in a woman in her sixties or seventies in good health and CMV-seropositive. Sample: PBMCs.

CDR3 nucleotides: TGTGCCAGTAGTAAAGACAGAGCAGCGGGTGGCACAGATACGCAGTATTTT. The encoded protein is CASSKDRAAGGTDTQYF. The V gene is TRBV19, the J gene TRBJ2-3; tentatively, D is TRBD2 (6 bases). Germline V CDR1 and CDR2: LNHDA, SQIVND (reference sequence). The CDR3 has 17 residues. Trimming left V 4 bases short and J 1 base short, with 18 bases between.